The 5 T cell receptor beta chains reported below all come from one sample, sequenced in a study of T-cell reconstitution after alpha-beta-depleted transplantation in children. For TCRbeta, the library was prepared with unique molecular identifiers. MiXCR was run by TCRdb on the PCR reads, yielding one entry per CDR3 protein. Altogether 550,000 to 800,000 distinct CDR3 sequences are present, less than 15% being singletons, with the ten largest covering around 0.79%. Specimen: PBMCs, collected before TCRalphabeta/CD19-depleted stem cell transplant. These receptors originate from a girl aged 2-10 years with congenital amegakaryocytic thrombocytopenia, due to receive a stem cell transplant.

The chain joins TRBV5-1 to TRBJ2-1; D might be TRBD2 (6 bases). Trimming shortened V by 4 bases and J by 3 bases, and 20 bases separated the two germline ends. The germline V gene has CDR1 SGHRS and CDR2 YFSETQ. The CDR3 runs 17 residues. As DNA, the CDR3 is TGCGCCAGCAGCCCACCCGGTGGGGAGGTTCTCTACAATGAGCAGTTCTTC. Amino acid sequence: CASSPPGGEVLYNEQFF.

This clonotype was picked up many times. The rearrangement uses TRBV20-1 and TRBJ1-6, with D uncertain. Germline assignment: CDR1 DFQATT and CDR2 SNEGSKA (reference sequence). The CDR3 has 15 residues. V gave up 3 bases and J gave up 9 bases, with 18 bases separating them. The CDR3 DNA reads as TGCAGTGCTAGTCCCATTAGTAACGTGGGTTCACCCCTCCACTTT. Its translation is CSASPISNVGSPLHF.

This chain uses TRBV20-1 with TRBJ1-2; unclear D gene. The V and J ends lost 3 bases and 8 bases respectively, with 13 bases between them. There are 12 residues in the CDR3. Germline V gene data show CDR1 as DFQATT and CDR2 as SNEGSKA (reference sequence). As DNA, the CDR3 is TGCAGTGCTAGGGGCCGCGAATGGGGCTACACCTTC. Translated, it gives CSARGREWGYTF.

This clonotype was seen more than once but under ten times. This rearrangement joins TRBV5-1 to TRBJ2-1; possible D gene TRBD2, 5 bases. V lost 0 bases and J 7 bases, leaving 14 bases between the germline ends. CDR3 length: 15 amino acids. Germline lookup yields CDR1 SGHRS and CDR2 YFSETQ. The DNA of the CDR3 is TGCGCCAGCAGCTTGGAAGGGAGAGGCAGTAATGAGCAGTTCTTC. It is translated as CASSLEGRGSNEQFF.

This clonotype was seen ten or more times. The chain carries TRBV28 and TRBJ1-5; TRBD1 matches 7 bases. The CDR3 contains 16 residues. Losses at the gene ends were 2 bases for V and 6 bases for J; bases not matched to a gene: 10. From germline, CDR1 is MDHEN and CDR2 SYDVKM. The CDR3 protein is CASSLPGTDGIQPQHF. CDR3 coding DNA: TGTGCCAGCAGTTTACCCGGGACAGATGGTATTCAGCCCCAGCATTTT.